This T cell receptor beta chain was identified during a study of cytomegalovirus exposure and HLA in healthy donors. This clone was recorded a few times. The primer mix had 60 Vbeta and 13 Jbeta primers. The repertoire was sequenced with immunoSEQ multiplex PCR; TCRdb's copy has only in-frame clones and lacks some. The data hold 200,000 to 250,000 clones, with 75% to 85% observed a single time. CDR3 size: 11 residues. The V gene's germline CDR1 is MNHNS and CDR2 SASEGT. V dropped 5 bases and J dropped 2 bases, with 4 bases sitting between them. The receptor was isolated from an older woman in good health and CMV-seropositive. This chain links TRBV6-1 with TRBJ2-7, with D uncertain. Sample: PBMCs. The CDR3 protein is CASSITYEQYF. In DNA form, the CDR3 reads TGTGCCAGCAGTATTACCTACGAGCAGTACTTC.